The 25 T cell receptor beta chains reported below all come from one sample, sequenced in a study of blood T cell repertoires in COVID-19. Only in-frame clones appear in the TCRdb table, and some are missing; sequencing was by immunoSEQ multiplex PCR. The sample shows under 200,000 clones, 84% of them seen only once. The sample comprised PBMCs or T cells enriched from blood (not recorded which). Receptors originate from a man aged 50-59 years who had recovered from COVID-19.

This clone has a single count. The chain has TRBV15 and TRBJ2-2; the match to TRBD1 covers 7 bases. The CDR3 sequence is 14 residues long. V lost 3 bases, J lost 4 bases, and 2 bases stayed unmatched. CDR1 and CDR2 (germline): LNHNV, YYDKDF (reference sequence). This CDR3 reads CATSSDRATGELFF. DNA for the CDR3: TGTGCCACCAGCAGTGACAGGGCCACCGGGGAGCTGTTTTTT.

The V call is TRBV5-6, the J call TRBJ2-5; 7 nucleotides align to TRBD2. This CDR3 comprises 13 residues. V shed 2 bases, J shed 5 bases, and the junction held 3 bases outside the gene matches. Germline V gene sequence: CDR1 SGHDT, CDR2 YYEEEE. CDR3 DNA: TGTGCCAGCAGCTTTCTCGGGAGGGAGACCCAGTACTTC. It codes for CASSFLGRETQYF.

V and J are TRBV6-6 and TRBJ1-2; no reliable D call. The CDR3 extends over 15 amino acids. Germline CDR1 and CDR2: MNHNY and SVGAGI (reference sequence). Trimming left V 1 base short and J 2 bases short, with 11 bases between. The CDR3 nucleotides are TGTGCCAGCAGTTACTTTACTATAGGAAACTATGGCTACACCTTC. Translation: CASSYFTIGNYGYTF.

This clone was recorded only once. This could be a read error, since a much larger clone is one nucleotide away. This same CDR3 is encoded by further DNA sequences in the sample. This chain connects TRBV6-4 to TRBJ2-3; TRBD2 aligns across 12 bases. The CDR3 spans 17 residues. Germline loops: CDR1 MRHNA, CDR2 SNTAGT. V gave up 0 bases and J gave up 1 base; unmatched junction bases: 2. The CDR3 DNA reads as TGTGCCAGCAGTGACTCGACTAGCGGGGGAGGCACAGATACGCAGTATTTT. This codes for CASSDSTSGGGTDTQYF.

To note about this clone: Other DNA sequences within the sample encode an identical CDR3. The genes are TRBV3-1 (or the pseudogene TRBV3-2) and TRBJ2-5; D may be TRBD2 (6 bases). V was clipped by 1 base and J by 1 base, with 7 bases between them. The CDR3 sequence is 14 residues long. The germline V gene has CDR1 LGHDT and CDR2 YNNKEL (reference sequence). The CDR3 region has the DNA TGTGCCAGCAGCCAAGCGCGGGGCCAAGAGACCCAGTACTTC. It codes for CASSQARGQETQYF.

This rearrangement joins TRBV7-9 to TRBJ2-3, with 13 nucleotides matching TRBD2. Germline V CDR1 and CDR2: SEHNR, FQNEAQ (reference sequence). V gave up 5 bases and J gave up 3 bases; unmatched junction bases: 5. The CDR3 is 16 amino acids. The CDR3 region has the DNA TGTGCCAGCAGCCCTGGACTAGCGGGGGCAACAGATACGCAGTATTTT. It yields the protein CASSPGLAGATDTQYF.

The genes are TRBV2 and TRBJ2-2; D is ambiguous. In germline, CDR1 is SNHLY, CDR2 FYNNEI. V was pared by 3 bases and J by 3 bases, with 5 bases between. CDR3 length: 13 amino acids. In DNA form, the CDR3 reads TGTGCCAGCAGTGACATAGACACCGGGGAGCTGTTTTTT. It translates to CASSDIDTGELFF.

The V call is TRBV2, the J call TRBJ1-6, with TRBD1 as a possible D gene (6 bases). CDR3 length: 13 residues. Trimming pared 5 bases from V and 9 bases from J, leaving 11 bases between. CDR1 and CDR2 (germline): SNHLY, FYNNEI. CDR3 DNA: TGTGCCAGCAGTCCTACAGGGTCTTCACCCCTCCACTTT. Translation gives CASSPTGSSPLHF.

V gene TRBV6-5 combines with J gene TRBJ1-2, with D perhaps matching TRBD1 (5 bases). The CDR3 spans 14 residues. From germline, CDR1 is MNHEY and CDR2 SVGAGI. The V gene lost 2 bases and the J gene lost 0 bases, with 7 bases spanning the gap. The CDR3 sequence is CASSYGAANYGYTF. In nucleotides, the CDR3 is TGTGCCAGCAGTTACGGGGCAGCTAACTATGGCTACACCTTC.

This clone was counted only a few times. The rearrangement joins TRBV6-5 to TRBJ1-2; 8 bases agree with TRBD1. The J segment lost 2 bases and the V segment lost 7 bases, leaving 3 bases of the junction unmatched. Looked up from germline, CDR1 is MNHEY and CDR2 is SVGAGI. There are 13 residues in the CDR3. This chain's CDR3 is CASTRQGNYGYTF. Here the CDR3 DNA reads TGTGCCAGCACGAGACAGGGGAACTATGGCTACACCTTC.

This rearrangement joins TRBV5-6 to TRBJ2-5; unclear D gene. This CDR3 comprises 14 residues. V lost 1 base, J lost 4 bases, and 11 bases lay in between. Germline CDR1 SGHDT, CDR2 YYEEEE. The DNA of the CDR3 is TGTGCCAGCAGCTTGTGGAGAGGCCGAGAGACCCAGTACTTC. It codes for CASSLWRGRETQYF.

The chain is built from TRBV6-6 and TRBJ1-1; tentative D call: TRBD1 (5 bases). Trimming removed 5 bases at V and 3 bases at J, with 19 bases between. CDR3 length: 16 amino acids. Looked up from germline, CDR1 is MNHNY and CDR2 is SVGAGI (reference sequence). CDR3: CASSPGVGAPYTEAFF. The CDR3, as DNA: TGTGCCAGCAGTCCGGGGGTAGGGGCGCCGTACACTGAAGCTTTCTTT.

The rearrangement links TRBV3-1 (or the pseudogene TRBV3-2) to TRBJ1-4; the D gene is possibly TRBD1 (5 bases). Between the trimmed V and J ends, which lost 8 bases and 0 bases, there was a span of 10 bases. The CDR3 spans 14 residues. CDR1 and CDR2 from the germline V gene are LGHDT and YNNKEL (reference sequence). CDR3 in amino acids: CASGHSTTNEKLFF. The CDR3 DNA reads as TGTGCCAGCGGACACTCTACAACTAATGAAAAACTGTTTTTT.

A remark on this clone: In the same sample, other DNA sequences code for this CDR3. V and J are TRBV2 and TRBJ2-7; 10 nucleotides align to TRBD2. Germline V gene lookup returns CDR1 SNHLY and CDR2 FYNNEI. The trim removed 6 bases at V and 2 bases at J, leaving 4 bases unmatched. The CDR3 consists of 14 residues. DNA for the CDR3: TGTGCCAGCAGATTAGCGGGGGGTACCTACGAGCAGTACTTC. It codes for CASRLAGGTYEQYF.

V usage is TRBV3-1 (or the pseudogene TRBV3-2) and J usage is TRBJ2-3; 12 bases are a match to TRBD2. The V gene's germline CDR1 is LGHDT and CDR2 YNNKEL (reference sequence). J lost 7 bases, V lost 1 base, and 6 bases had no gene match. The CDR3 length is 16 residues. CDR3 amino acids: CASSQGLAGGRNTQYF. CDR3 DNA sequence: TGTGCCAGCAGCCAAGGGCTAGCGGGGGGGCGAAATACGCAGTATTTT.

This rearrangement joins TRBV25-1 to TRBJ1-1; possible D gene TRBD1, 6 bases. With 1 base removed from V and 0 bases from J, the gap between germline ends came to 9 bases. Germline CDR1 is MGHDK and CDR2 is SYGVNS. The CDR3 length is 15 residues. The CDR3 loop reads CASSESTGMNTEAFF. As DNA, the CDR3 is TGTGCCAGCAGTGAATCCACAGGGATGAACACTGAAGCTTTCTTT.

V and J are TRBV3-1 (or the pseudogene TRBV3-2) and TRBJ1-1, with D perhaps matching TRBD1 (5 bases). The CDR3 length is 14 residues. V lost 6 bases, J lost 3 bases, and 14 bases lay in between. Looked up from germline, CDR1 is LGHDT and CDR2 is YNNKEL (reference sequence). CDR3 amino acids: CASRQPGLDTEAFF. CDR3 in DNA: TGTGCCAGCAGACAACCAGGGTTGGACACTGAAGCTTTCTTT.

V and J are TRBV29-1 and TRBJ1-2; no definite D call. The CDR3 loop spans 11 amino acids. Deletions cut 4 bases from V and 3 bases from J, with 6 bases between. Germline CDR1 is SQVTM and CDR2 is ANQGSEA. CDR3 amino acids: CSVAGDYGYTF. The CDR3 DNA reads TGCAGCGTTGCCGGAGACTATGGCTACACCTTC.

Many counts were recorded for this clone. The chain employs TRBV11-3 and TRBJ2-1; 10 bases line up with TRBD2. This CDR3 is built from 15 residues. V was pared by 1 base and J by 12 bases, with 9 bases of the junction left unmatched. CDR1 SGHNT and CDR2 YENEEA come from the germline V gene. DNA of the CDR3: TGTGCCAGCAGCTTAGTTCCTAGCGGGGGTATTGGGCAGTTCTTC. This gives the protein CASSLVPSGGIGQFF.

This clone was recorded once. The CDR3 here is CASSSWGSGRGKNIQYF. The CDR3 DNA reads TGTGCCAGTAGTTCCTGGGGTAGCGGGCGGGGCAAAAACATTCAGTACTTC. The gene calls are TRBV19 and TRBJ2-4; 7 bases line up with TRBD2. This CDR3 region has 17 residues. With V trimmed by 5 bases and J by 3 bases, 13 bases remained unmatched. Looked up from germline, CDR1 is LNHDA and CDR2 is SQIVND (reference sequence). Full variable domain (rest looked up from reference TRBV19 and TRBJ2-4): DGGITQSPKYLFRKEGQNVTLSCEQNLNHDAMYWYRQDPGQGLRLIYYSQIVNDFQKGDIAEGYSVSREKKESFPLTVTSAQKNPTAFYLCASSSWGSGRGKNIQYFGAGTRLSVL.

CDR3 coding DNA: TGTGCCATCAGTGAGGGACGGGGAAGCGTGGCCAAAAACATTCAGTACTTC. Encoded protein: CAISEGRGSVAKNIQYF. The rearrangement links TRBV10-3 to TRBJ2-4; possible D gene TRBD2, 5 bases. The CDR3 extends over 17 amino acids. Germline CDR1 ENHRY, CDR2 SYGVKD. V was shortened by 2 bases and J by 1 base, with 15 bases between the two germline ends.

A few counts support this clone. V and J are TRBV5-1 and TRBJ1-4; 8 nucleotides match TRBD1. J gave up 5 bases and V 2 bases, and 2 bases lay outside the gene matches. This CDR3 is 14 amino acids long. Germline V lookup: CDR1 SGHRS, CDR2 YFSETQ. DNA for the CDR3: TGCGCCAGCAGCTTATCAGGGGGCAATGAAAAACTGTTTTTT. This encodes CASSLSGGNEKLFF.

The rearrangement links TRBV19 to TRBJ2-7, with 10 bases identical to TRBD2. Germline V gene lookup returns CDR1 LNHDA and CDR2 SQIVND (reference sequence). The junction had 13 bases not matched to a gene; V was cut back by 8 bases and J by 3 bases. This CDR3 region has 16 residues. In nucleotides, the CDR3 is TGTGCCAGTCGAGCGGGGTCTAGCGGGGGTATCTACGAGCAGTACTTC. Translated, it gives CASRAGSSGGIYEQYF.

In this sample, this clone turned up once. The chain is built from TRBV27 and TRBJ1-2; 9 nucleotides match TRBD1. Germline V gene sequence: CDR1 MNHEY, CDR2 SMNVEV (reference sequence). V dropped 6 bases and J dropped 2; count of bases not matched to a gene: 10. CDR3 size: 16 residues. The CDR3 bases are TGTGCCAGCAGCCCCGGAACAGGGGGCTTAAACTATGGCTACACCTTC. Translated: CASSPGTGGLNYGYTF.

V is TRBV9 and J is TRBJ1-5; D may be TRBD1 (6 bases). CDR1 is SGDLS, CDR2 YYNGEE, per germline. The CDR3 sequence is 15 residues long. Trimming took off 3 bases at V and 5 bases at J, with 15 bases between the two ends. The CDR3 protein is CASSATGLGDQPQHF. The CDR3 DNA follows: TGTGCCAGCAGCGCCACAGGGTTGGGCGATCAGCCCCAGCATTTT.